A single T cell receptor (beta chain) is shown here with its context. Its specific antigen is unknown. Within one base of it there is no much larger clone, and no base qualities were kept. This specimen includes other DNA sequences encoding the same CDR3. Using the deep immunoSEQ assay, multiplex PCR amplified TCR CDR3 regions from genomic DNA. Extracted genomic DNA from each cell subset was spread evenly across all wells of several immunoSEQ 96-well plates, with each plate serving as a replicate. For sorted subsets, 150 to 200 ng genomic DNA, equal to about 30,000 T cell genomes, was loaded into each replicate PCR. Purified libraries were quantified with a Qubit 3.0 fluorometer, sized on a Bioanalyzer 2100, and re-quantified with the KAPA Library Quantification kit. Every immunoSEQ 96-well plate was sequenced on a separate single-read 150-cycle Illumina NextSeq 550 flow cell. On the study's bioinformatics: Because the immunoSEQ output included only junctional sequences and no quality scores, the filtering could not be the same as the filtering used for full-length reads. To assign V/J genes and CDR3, sequences were annotated using PyIR, a Python wrapper for IgBLAST v1.9, with IMGT germline references. Any read was removed if the V/J assignment was weak (E-value above 1e-6), the CDR3 was missing, or the read contained stop codons, out-of-frame junctions, or ambiguous translated residues. V3J clonotypes were defined as sequences sharing the same inferred V gene, J gene, and CDR3 amino acid sequence. The percentage overlap between two repertoires was calculated by dividing the number of shared unique clonotypes by the size of the smaller repertoire. RTK rarefaction, the Chao1 estimator, and Recon v2.1 estimates of unobserved clonotypes were used to assess repertoire richness. For all TCRbeta clonotypes obtained by the gDNA method from several donors, generation probabilities were computed with OLGA. In TCRdb, the immuneACCESS table is reduced to in-frame sequences with V and J assigned. These tables do not hold every clone; where another copy was compared, an unresolved V gene accounts for under half, and the others remain unexplained. The V and J calls and the clone size are those of that table, but D and trimming were determined from the DNA. The sample table holds a few million clones, of which around 90% were seen once. The ten top clones hold approximately 0.41% of the sample.

This record comes from a study of shared clonotypes between healthy human individuals (dated by TCRdb to about 2020). For the study in its entirety: A couple of women and three men aged 18 to 49 years were included in the cohort. Between about 0.9 and 9 billion PBMCs per donor were obtained by leukapheresis. Libraries were prepared and TCR repertoires were sequenced by different laboratories using diverse techniques, in order to increase sequencing depth and limit assay-specific biases. For each donor, CD4 naive and CD4 memory were each run on three plates, CD8 naive on two plates, and CD8 memory on one plate. To estimate repertoire size and how much clonotypes are shared between individuals, the study performed deep sequencing of blood TCR repertoires from about 5 healthy adults.

The germline V gene (reference sequence) supplies CDR1 SGHKS and CDR2 YYEKEE. The CDR3 numbers 15 residues from cysteine through phenylalanine. The CDR3 DNA has 45 bases and is translated from base 1. The junction shows trimming of 0 bases on V and 3 bases on J, plus 10 bases between the germline ends. Study-wide conclusions, independent of this receptor: Sampling was restricted to blood, and TCR repertoires in tissues likely differ from the TCR repertoires found in blood. When several donors were compared, the shared fraction of clonotypes was around 4.6% for naive CD4, around 3.5% for naive CD8, 2.3% for memory CD4, and 0.4% for memory CD8. Incomplete sequencing was indicated by rarefaction of sorted-subset datasets, despite the large sequencing depth. Estimated clonotype richness was generally larger for naive than for memory subsets. Clonotypes shared by all four sorted-subset donors showed higher generation probabilities than non-shared clonotypes. Pairwise subsampling indicated that sequencing depth was expected to affect the degree of clonotype sharing among donors. Because the study included only a small number of donors, the genetic and exposure-history diversity represented was limited.

Donors were healthy HIV-negative adults with no recently reported acute infections or vaccinations. Every donor was a Caucasian adult living in Nashville, Tennessee, USA. Magnetic negative selection was used to enrich CD4+ T cells, after which naive cells were positively selected on CD45RA and the negative fraction became the memory subset. Blood was obtained by leukapheresis, after which PBMCs were separated by Ficoll-Histopaque density gradient centrifugation and cryopreserved in liquid nitrogen vapor phase. Analytical flow cytometry was used to check the purity and quantity of each magnetically sorted T cell population. Genomic DNA was isolated from each sorted fraction and quantified by UV absorbance on a Nanodrop 2000c.

Sequencing was done on a sample of naive CD4+ T cells from PBMCs. Explained via the paper, the cell subset or site label denotes: CD45RA+ positively selected. The chain was built from TRBV5-5 and TRBJ1-3, with the D gene call left open. The receptor's source is a man younger than 35 in good health. Some clones in this sample may be carry-over from other donors' samples. The DNA sequence is TGTGCCAGCAGCTTGGATGGCACGGGTGGAAACACCATATATTTT. Its translation is CASSLDGTGGNTIYF.